One and the same sample provided the 9 T cell receptor beta chains below, sequenced in a study of cytomegalovirus exposure and HLA in healthy donors. It was with 60 Vbeta and 13 Jbeta primers that the PCR ran. Profiled with immunoSEQ multiplex PCR; TCRdb holds only in-frame clones, not every one. The data show under 200,000 clones, around 84% seen once. The material sequenced was PBMCs. Receptor source: a woman aged 50 to 60 in good health and CMV-seropositive.

This clone has just one count. The V gene is TRBV7-8, the J gene TRBJ2-7, with D possibly being TRBD2 (5 bases). This CDR3 is built from 20 residues. Germline CDR1 reads SGHVS; CDR2 reads FQNEAQ. V was trimmed by 0 bases and J by 3 bases, leaving 27 bases between them. This CDR3 reads CASSLAHLPVPSEGLYEQYF. CDR3 in DNA: TGTGCCAGCAGCTTAGCGCATCTCCCGGTCCCAAGCGAGGGTCTCTACGAGCAGTACTTC.

The V gene is TRBV7-2, the J gene TRBJ1-2; D remains ambiguous. V dropped 7 bases and J dropped 4 bases, with 16 bases sitting between them. The CDR3 is 14 amino acids. CDR1 is SGHTA and CDR2 is FQGNSA in the germline V gene. The CDR3 is CASNPVDGIYGYTF. The CDR3 region has the DNA TGTGCCAGCAACCCCGTGGACGGGATCTATGGCTACACCTTC.

There are a few counts of this clone. CDR3 sequence reads: CASSRGSNYGYTF. The CDR3 coding sequence is TGTGCCAGCAGCCGCGGCAGTAACTATGGCTACACCTTC. The J gene is TRBJ1-2, the V gene TRBV7-2; D remains ambiguous. V dropped 5 bases and J dropped 1 base, with 8 bases sitting between them. Germline CDR1 is SGHTA and CDR2 is FQGNSA. This CDR3 is built from 13 residues. The full variable domain, with the rest looked up from reference TRBV7-2 and TRBJ1-2, is GAGVSQSPSNKVTEKGKDVELRCDPISGHTALYWYRQSLGQGLEFLIYFQGNSAPDKSGLPSDRFSAERTGGSVSTLTIQRTQQEDSAVYLCASSRGSNYGYTFGSGTRLTVV.

This clone was seen a handful of times. This chain joins TRBV5-1 and TRBJ2-7, with TRBD2 as a possible D gene (6 bases). The CDR3 spans 14 residues. Trimming left V 4 bases short and J 2 bases short, with 13 bases between. Germline V gives CDR1 SGHRS, CDR2 YFSETQ. CDR3 coding DNA: TGCGCCAGCAGCGAACACAGGACTACCTACGAGCAGTACTTC. Its translation: CASSEHRTTYEQYF.

The rearrangement joins TRBV19 to TRBJ1-2, with TRBD1 as a possible D gene (5 bases). CDR1 LNHDA and CDR2 SQIVND come from the germline V gene (reference sequence). This CDR3 region has 13 residues. Trimming took off 3 bases at V and 3 bases at J, with 8 bases between the two ends. The chain's CDR3 is CASSIPGDYGYTF. In nucleotides, the CDR3 is TGTGCCAGTAGTATTCCGGGGGACTATGGCTACACCTTC.

The chain joins TRBV4-3 to TRBJ2-2; 8 bases agree with TRBD1. Trimming took 6 bases from V and 3 from J; bases not matched to a gene: 6. Germline V gene sequence: CDR1 LGHNA, CDR2 YSLEER. This CDR3 is built from 15 residues. CDR3 sequence (DNA): TGCGCCAGCAGACCAGACAGGGGAGACACCGGGGAGCTGTTTTTT. Protein product: CASRPDRGDTGELFF.

This clone appeared once. The gene calls are TRBV6-5 and TRBJ1-2, with no clear D. CDR3 length equals 15 residues. Per germline, CDR1 MNHEY and CDR2 SVGAGI. Trimming left V 0 bases short and J 4 bases short, with 12 bases between. The CDR3 region is CASSYSVTPSYGYTF. The CDR3, as DNA: TGTGCCAGCAGTTACTCTGTGACACCCAGCTATGGCTACACCTTC.

V gene TRBV7-6 combines with J gene TRBJ2-3; TRBD2 matches at 13 bases. Germline CDR1 SGHVS, CDR2 FNYEAQ. The CDR3 totals 17 residues. V lost 3 bases and J lost 1; bases outside the gene matches: 4. The CDR3 region has the DNA TGTGCCAGCAGCTTTACTAGCGGGGGGGTTGGCACAGATACGCAGTATTTT. It yields the protein CASSFTSGGVGTDTQYF.

This clone was seen a single time. V is TRBV5-4 and J is TRBJ1-2; a weak D match, TRBD1 (5 bases). The CDR3 is 14 residues long. Germline-derived CDR1 and CDR2 are SGHNT and YYREEE (reference sequence). V lost 3 bases to trimming and J lost 5 bases, with 14 bases between them. The CDR3 sequence is CASSSPGRVYGYTF. CDR3 bases: TGTGCCAGCAGCTCCCCGGGCAGGGTTTATGGCTACACCTTC. The whole variable domain, filled in from reference TRBV5-4 and TRBJ1-2, reads ETGVTQSPTHLIKTRGQQVTLRCSSQSGHNTVSWYQQALGQGPQFIFQYYREEENGRGNFPPRFSGLQFPNYSSELNVNALELDDSALYLCASSSPGRVYGYTFGSGTRLTVV.